Listed here is a single TCR beta chain. Unique molecular identifiers were incorporated when the TCRbeta library was constructed. TCRdb re-derived calls from the PCR reads in MiXCR, one entry per CDR3 protein. The repertoire holds roughly 500,000 distinct CDR3 sequences, with around a third as singletons. The source of the sample is a study of T-cell reconstitution after alpha-beta-depleted transplantation in children. Germline CDR1 reads SGHRS; CDR2 reads YFSETQ. This CDR3 comprises 16 residues. The germline V and J ends were trimmed by 2 bases and 4 bases, with 17 bases remaining between them. The receptor's source is a human donor who donated a stem cell graft to a child with aplastic anemia. The chain is built from TRBV5-1 and TRBJ2-3; D is possibly TRBD2 (6 bases). Here the sequenced sample was PBMCs from the stem cell graft donor, taken from the stem cell graft. CDR3 residues: CASSLMLGGGADTQYF. In DNA, the CDR3 is TGCGCCAGCAGCTTAATGTTAGGTGGCGGGGCAGATACGCAGTATTTT.